These T cell receptor beta chains were read from a single sample in a study of cytomegalovirus exposure and HLA in healthy donors. Generated by immunoSEQ multiplex PCR, the TCRdb table keeps only in-frame clones and is missing some. The sample lists around 140,000 clones, approximately 79% occurring once. Sequenced input: PBMCs. The receptors originated from a male donor in good health and CMV-seronegative. Each CDR3 is given with its conserved first and last residue. A D gene is named only where the DNA matches it firmly. Some rows mark clone size as missing; the rest say once, few, many or name a class of expanded clone.

clone size: -
J gene: TRBJ1-6
V gene: TRBV4-1
D gene: -
CDR3 protein: CASSQDLSLQGYSPLHF
CDR3 DNA: TGCGCCAGCAGCCAAGATTTAAGCCTGCAGGGTTATTCACCCCTCCACTTT

clone size: -
J gene: TRBJ2-3
V gene: TRBV7-9
D gene: -
CDR3 protein: CASSQSTDTQYF
CDR3 DNA: TGTGCCAGCAGCCAAAGCACAGATACGCAGTATTTT

clone size: -
J gene: TRBJ2-7
V gene: TRBV4-1
D gene: -
CDR3 protein: CASSQQGSSSYEQYF
CDR3 DNA: TGCGCCAGCAGCCAGCAGGGGTCCAGCTCCTACGAGCAGTACTTC

clone size: few
J gene: TRBJ1-1
V gene: TRBV5-4
D gene: -
CDR3 protein: CASSLGDYTEAFF
CDR3 DNA: TGTGCCAGCAGCTTGGGGGACTACACTGAAGCTTTCTTT

clone size: -
J gene: TRBJ1-6
V gene: TRBV10-3
D gene: TRBD1
CDR3 protein: CAISESRDRGLNSPLHF
CDR3 DNA: TGTGCCATCAGTGAGTCACGGGACAGGGGGCTCAATTCACCCCTCCACTTT

clone size: -
J gene: TRBJ2-3
V gene: TRBV18
D gene: TRBD2
CDR3 protein: CASSPPGRGADTQYF
CDR3 DNA: TGTGCCAGCTCACCCCCCGGGCGGGGGGCAGATACGCAGTATTTT

clone size: -
J gene: TRBJ2-3
V gene: TRBV30
D gene: TRBD1
CDR3 protein: CAWDRGFTDTQYF
CDR3 DNA: TGTGCCTGGGACAGGGGATTCACAGATACGCAGTATTTT

clone size: -
J gene: TRBJ1-1
V gene: TRBV7-9
D gene: -
CDR3 protein: CASSIWAGSRNTEAFF
CDR3 DNA: TGTGCCAGCAGCATCTGGGCTGGCAGCCGGAACACTGAAGCTTTCTTT

clone size: -
J gene: TRBJ2-1
V gene: TRBV7-7
D gene: TRBD1
CDR3 protein: CASSQGVNYNEQFF
CDR3 DNA: TGTGCTAGCAGCCAGGGGGTTAACTACAATGAGCAGTTCTTC

clone size: -
J gene: TRBJ1-2
V gene: TRBV5-6
D gene: TRBD1
CDR3 protein: CASSLAGTGNYGYTF
CDR3 DNA: TGTGCCAGCAGCTTGGCCGGGACAGGAAACTATGGCTACACCTTC

clone size: once
J gene: TRBJ2-2
V gene: TRBV30
D gene: -
CDR3 protein: CAWSLSNTGELFF
CDR3 DNA: TGTGCCTGGAGTCTGTCGAACACCGGGGAGCTGTTTTTT

clone size: -
J gene: TRBJ1-1
V gene: TRBV7-3
D gene: -
CDR3 protein: CASSLMSGSEAFF
CDR3 DNA: TGTGCCAGCAGCTTAATGTCGGGGTCTGAAGCTTTCTTT

clone size: -
J gene: TRBJ2-3
V gene: TRBV7-2
D gene: TRBD2
CDR3 protein: CASSPLAGADTQYF
CDR3 DNA: TGTGCCAGCAGCCCCTTAGCGGGGGCGGATACGCAGTATTTT

clone size: -
J gene: TRBJ1-2
V gene: TRBV5-4
D gene: -
CDR3 protein: CASSLVREEGYTF
CDR3 DNA: TGTGCCAGCAGCTTGGTGCGAGAAGAGGGCTACACCTTC

clone size: few
J gene: TRBJ2-2
V gene: TRBV7-2
D gene: TRBD1
CDR3 protein: CASRQGHTGELFF
CDR3 DNA: TGTGCCAGCCGACAGGGACACACCGGGGAGCTGTTTTTT